These 15 T cell receptor beta chains came from one sample sequenced in a study of CD8 T cells in Susac syndrome. Reverse transcription of roughly 0.5 to 1 ug RNA was carried out with random hexamers. TCRdb fed the immunoSEQ multiplex PCR reads into MiXCR, producing one record per CDR3 protein. The profile shows 150,000 or so distinct CDR3 sequences, roughly 96% of them singletons. The sequenced sample was CD4+ T cells from PBMCs. The origin of the receptors is a human donor with Susac syndrome.

The chain combines TRBV19 with TRBJ1-2; 8 bases match TRBD1. The CDR3 extends over 15 amino acids. V lost 3 bases and J lost 4; bases outside the gene matches: 7. Per the germline V gene, CDR1 is LNHDA and CDR2 is SQIVND (reference sequence). In DNA, the CDR3 is TGTGCCAGTAGTATGACACGCACAGGGGGCTATGGCTACACCTTC. Translation gives CASSMTRTGGYGYTF.

The chain recombines TRBV3-1 with TRBJ2-1; the match to TRBD2 covers 8 bases. The CDR3 consists of 17 residues. V dropped 3 bases and J dropped 7; count of bases not matched to a gene: 14. Germline CDR1 and CDR2: LGHDT and YNNKEL (reference sequence). CDR3 sequence reads: CASSQIERGRIRNEQFF. The CDR3 DNA reads TGTGCCAGCAGCCAGATTGAGCGGGGGCGAATTCGGAATGAGCAGTTCTTC.

V and J are TRBV18 and TRBJ2-7; 9 bases are a match to TRBD1. This CDR3 has 15 amino acids. Germline V lookup: CDR1 KGHSH, CDR2 LQKENI. Germline trimming cut 4 bases from V and 2 bases from J; bases unmatched to any gene: 6. CDR3 nucleotide sequence: TGTGCCAGCTCACTCGGGACAGGGATTACCTACGAGCAGTACTTC. Translated, it gives CASSLGTGITYEQYF.

The chain joins TRBV20-1 to TRBJ2-5, with D tentatively TRBD1 or TRBD2 (6 bases each). Germline assignment: CDR1 DFQATT and CDR2 SNEGSKA (reference sequence). Trimming pared 5 bases from V and 5 bases from J, leaving 9 bases between. This CDR3 has 11 residues. The DNA of the CDR3 is TGCAGTGCTTGGGGGGCGGAGACCCAGTACTTC. Translating gives CSAWGAETQYF.

This rearrangement joins TRBV6-2 or TRBV6-3 to TRBJ2-5; perhaps D is TRBD1 or TRBD2 (6 bases each). The CDR3 length is 13 residues. CDR1 is MNHEY and CDR2 is SVGEGT in the germline V gene. The CDR3 protein is CATQKGGRETQYF. The CDR3, as DNA: TGTGCGACCCAAAAGGGGGGCCGGGAGACCCAGTACTTC.

This chain connects TRBV20-1 to TRBJ2-4; TRBD2 is a possible D gene (6 bases). Germline V gives CDR1 DFQATT, CDR2 SNEGSKA (reference sequence). V lost 5 bases, J lost 10 bases, and 18 bases lay in between. CDR3 size: 13 residues. The CDR3 protein is CSAPGLRQGIQYF. CDR3 DNA sequence: TGCAGTGCTCCGGGACTTCGCCAAGGGATTCAGTACTTC.

J is TRBJ2-1 and V is TRBV7-2, with 11 bases identical to TRBD1. In germline, CDR1 is SGHTA, CDR2 FQGNSA. V lost 3 bases and J lost 9; bases outside the gene matches: 7. CDR3 length equals 15 residues. This CDR3 reads CASSLEGQGGSEQFF. DNA of the CDR3: TGTGCCAGCAGCTTGGAGGGACAGGGGGGGAGTGAGCAGTTCTTC.

The chain recombines TRBV12-3 or TRBV12-4 with TRBJ1-1; unclear D gene. With 1 base removed from V and 3 bases from J, the gap between germline ends came to 9 bases. The CDR3 contains 14 residues. DNA of the CDR3: TGTGCCAGCAGTTTAGGACCCGTACACACTGAAGCTTTCTTT. Its translation is CASSLGPVHTEAFF.

This clonotype was observed a single time. The V gene is TRBV2, the J gene TRBJ2-3; D unresolved. V was cut by 4 bases and J by 2 bases, with 13 bases left in between. The CDR3 has 15 amino acids. CDR1 is SNHLY, CDR2 FYNNEI, per germline. This CDR3 reads CASSATAVITDTQYF. The CDR3 region has the DNA TGTGCCAGCAGTGCCACCGCGGTTATCACAGATACGCAGTATTTT. Full variable domain (missing parts from reference TRBV2 and TRBJ2-3): EPEVTQTPSHQVTQMGQEVILRCVPISNHLYFYWYRQILGQKVEFLVSFYNNEISEKSEIFDDQFSVERPDGSNFTLKIRSTKLEDSAMYFCASSATAVITDTQYFGPGTRLTVL.

The J gene is TRBJ2-7, the V gene TRBV27; D is possibly TRBD2 (6 bases). Germline V gives CDR1 MNHEY, CDR2 SMNVEV (reference sequence). V was pared by 0 bases and J by 7 bases, with 10 bases between. The CDR3 extends over 13 amino acids. The CDR3 sequence is CASSLSQGGEQYF. The CDR3 coding sequence is TGTGCCAGCAGTTTATCGCAGGGAGGTGAGCAGTACTTC.

The V call is TRBV23-1, the J call TRBJ1-2; D gene ambiguous. TRBV23-1 is an ORF, and what it does is uncertain. CDR3 length: 12 residues. V shed 4 bases and J shed 3 bases, with 6 bases lying between them. CDR3 nucleotide sequence: TGCGCCAGCAGTCTGTGGGACTATGGCTACACCTTC. Protein: CASSLWDYGYTF.

The chain employs TRBV5-6 and TRBJ2-1; 8 bases are shared with TRBD2. Germline CDR1 reads SGHDT; CDR2 reads YYEEEE. This CDR3 comprises 16 residues. V lost 5 bases, J lost 9 bases, and 16 bases stayed unmatched. The CDR3 DNA is TGTGCCAGCAGGCTTCTGGTACGGGGGGGCTCCGGTGAGCAGTTCTTC. This translates into CASRLLVRGGSGEQFF.

CDR3 in amino acids: CASSQVISGNTIYF. CDR3 sequence (DNA): TGTGCCAGCAGCCAAGTCATCTCTGGAAACACCATATATTTT. V gene TRBV14 combines with J gene TRBJ1-3, with no clear D. Between the trimmed V and J ends, which lost 1 base and 0 bases, there was a span of 4 bases. This CDR3 spans 14 amino acids. Germline V gene sequence: CDR1 SGHDN, CDR2 FVKESK.

This clonotype was observed once. The chain uses TRBV5-1 and TRBJ2-2; TRBD1 matches at 8 bases. V shed 0 bases, J shed 4 bases, and the junction held 8 bases outside the gene matches. Germline V gives CDR1 SGHRS, CDR2 YFSETQ. The CDR3 is 17 residues long. DNA for the CDR3: TGCGCCAGCAGCTTGGGCCTCCGGGACAGGATCACCGGGGAGCTGTTTTTT. Its protein is CASSLGLRDRITGELFF. Drawing the rest from reference TRBV5-1 and TRBJ2-2, the complete variable domain is KAGVTQTPRYLIKTRGQQVTLSCSPISGHRSVSWYQQTPGQGLQFLFEYFSETQRNKGNFPGRFSGRQFSNSRSEMNVSTLELGDSALYLCASSLGLRDRITGELFFGEGSRLTVL.

The chain combines TRBV29-1 with TRBJ2-6; D gene unclear. CDR1 and CDR2 from the germline V gene are SQVTM and ANQGSEA. This CDR3 is 16 amino acids long. V lost 7 bases to trimming and J lost 0 bases, with 16 bases between them. CDR3 sequence (DNA): TGCAGCGCGATTTCAGTTTCCCCCTCTGGGGCCAACGTCCTGACTTTC. This translates into CSAISVSPSGANVLTF.